Shown below are 19 T cell receptor beta chains from a single sample sequenced in a study of T cells in Graves' hyperthyroidism and ophthalmopathy. The CDR3 regions of TCR beta were amplified from RNA transcripts. In the first-round RT-PCR of the TCR CDR3, the HTBI primer set was used. MiXCR, run by TCRdb on the multiplex PCR reads, gives a single entry per CDR3 protein. The sample has approximately 510,000 distinct CDR3 sequences, 35% to 50% seen once. Material for sequencing was peripheral blood or thyroid tissue (not recorded which). These TCRs come from an adult woman with Graves' disease, either hyperthyroidism or ophthalmopathy (not recorded which).

This clonotype has ten or more counts. This sequence joins TRBV4-1 and TRBJ1-4; the D gene is possibly TRBD1 (5 bases). The CDR3 has 17 amino acids. Germline V lookup: CDR1 MGHRA, CDR2 YSYEKL. Trimming left V 5 bases short and J 2 bases short, with 18 bases between. The CDR3 protein is CASSGRAGKPTNEKLFF. The CDR3, as DNA: TGCGCCAGCAGCGGGCGGGCAGGGAAGCCGACTAATGAAAAACTGTTTTTT.

This clonotype was counted a single time. The genes are TRBV13 and TRBJ2-5; D ambiguous. Germline CDR1 is PRHDT and CDR2 is FYEKMQ (reference sequence). This CDR3 has 12 residues. V gave up 5 bases and J gave up 7 bases, with 11 bases separating them. CDR3 sequence: CASSQPTGTQYF. The CDR3 nucleotides read TGTGCCAGCAGCCAACCAACCGGGACCCAGTACTTC.

This clonotype was recorded at least ten times. The chain joins TRBV29-1 to TRBJ2-5; D unclear. The V end was cut by 3 bases, the J end by 2 bases, with 7 bases between. The CDR3 runs to 12 residues. Germline CDR1 is SQVTM and CDR2 is ANQGSEA. CDR3 residues: CSVDRQQETQYF. DNA of the CDR3: TGCAGCGTTGATAGGCAGCAAGAGACCCAGTACTTC.

The V call is TRBV5-5, the J call TRBJ1-1, with 8 bases identical to TRBD1. The CDR3 consists of 14 residues. V lost 8 bases and J lost 4; bases outside the gene matches: 10. Per the germline V gene, CDR1 is SGHKS and CDR2 is YYEKEE (reference sequence). The CDR3 loop is CASRWTGRSTEAFF. CDR3 bases: TGTGCCAGTAGGTGGACAGGGAGAAGCACTGAAGCTTTCTTT.

This clonotype was counted ten times or more. The rearrangement joins TRBV25-1 to TRBJ2-2; 8 bases map to TRBD2. This CDR3 has 15 amino acids. In germline, CDR1 is MGHDK, CDR2 SYGVNS. Trimming at V came to 6 bases and at J to 3 bases, leaving 6 bases not matched to a gene. The CDR3 DNA follows: TGTGCCAGCAGAGAACTAGCGGTATACACCGGGGAGCTGTTTTTT. Translated: CASRELAVYTGELFF.

There are many counts of this clonotype. V and J are TRBV20-1 and TRBJ1-5; a weak D match, TRBD1 (5 bases). Trimming left V 3 bases short and J 4 bases short, with 10 bases between. Germline V lookup: CDR1 DFQATT, CDR2 SNEGSKA (reference sequence). This CDR3 is 13 amino acids long. The CDR3 DNA reads TGCAGTGCTAGGATGGGGGAAAATCAGCCCCAGCATTTT. It translates to CSARMGENQPQHF.

The genes are TRBV7-2 and TRBJ1-5; D is uncertain. This CDR3 has 13 amino acids. V shed 5 bases and J shed 3 bases, with 8 bases lying between them. Germline V gene lookup returns CDR1 SGHTA and CDR2 FQGNSA. This CDR3 reads CASSPASNQPQHF. The CDR3 DNA follows: TGTGCCAGCAGCCCAGCCTCCAATCAGCCCCAGCATTTT.

This clonotype was found many times. The chain has TRBV5-8 and TRBJ1-6; TRBD1 is a possible D gene (5 bases). The CDR3 loop spans 15 amino acids. The germline V gene encodes CDR1 SGHTS and CDR2 YDEGEE. V was clipped by 0 bases and J by 8 bases, with 12 bases between them. The CDR3 DNA follows: TGTGCCAGCAGCTTGGGCAATAGGGGATATTCACCCCTCCACTTT. The encoded protein is CASSLGNRGYSPLHF.

CDR3 bases: TGCGCCAGCAGCGAAGCGGGAGGGCCCTACAATGAGCAGTTCTTC. The encoded protein is CASSEAGGPYNEQFF. The J gene is TRBJ2-1, the V gene TRBV5-1; the match to TRBD2 covers 10 bases. The V segment lost 4 bases and the J segment 2 bases; nucleotides outside the gene matches: 3. Germline V lookup: CDR1 SGHRS, CDR2 YFSETQ. The CDR3 is 15 amino acids.

CDR3 coding DNA: TGTGCCAGCTGCGGGGGCGACTACGAGCAGTACTTC. The encoded protein is CASCGGDYEQYF. The V call is TRBV6-2 or TRBV6-3, the J call TRBJ2-7, with a possible D match to TRBD2 (7 bases). V shed 8 bases and J shed 3 bases, with 11 bases lying between them. This CDR3 has 12 amino acids. The germline V gene encodes CDR1 MNHEY and CDR2 SVGEGT.

In its sample, this clonotype was seen many times. The chain links TRBV7-9 to TRBJ1-3, with D maybe TRBD1 (5 bases). In germline, CDR1 is SEHNR, CDR2 FQNEAQ (reference sequence). This CDR3 is 15 amino acids long. V was pared by 2 bases and J by 3 bases, with 11 bases between. The CDR3 nucleotides are TGTGCCAGCAGCTTAAGGGGAAGTGATGGAAACACCATATATTTT. It is translated as CASSLRGSDGNTIYF. The whole variable domain, remainder taken from reference TRBV7-9 and TRBJ1-3, is DTGVSQNPRHKITKRGQNVTFRCDPISEHNRLYWYRQTLGQGPEFLTYFQNEAQLEKSRLLSDRFSAERPKGSFSTLEIQRTEQGDSAMYLCASSLRGSDGNTIYFGEGSWLTVV.

J is TRBJ2-2 and V is TRBV7-9; a weak D match, TRBD1 (6 bases). Germline V lookup: CDR1 SEHNR, CDR2 FQNEAQ (reference sequence). CDR3 length: 14 residues. The ends were cut back, 6 bases at V and 6 bases at J, with 14 bases in the middle. CDR3 coding DNA: TGTGCCAGCAGACGCCAAGGACAGTCCGGGGAGCTGTTTTTT. This codes for CASRRQGQSGELFF.

This clonotype was detected only a few times. The rearrangement uses TRBV19 and TRBJ2-3; TRBD2 might be the D (6 bases). CDR1 and CDR2 from the germline V gene are LNHDA and SQIVND (reference sequence). Trimming pared 3 bases from V and 0 bases from J, leaving 7 bases between. The CDR3 has 14 amino acids. The CDR3 DNA is TGTGCCAGTAGTATCGGGACTAGCACAGATACGCAGTATTTT. The encoded protein is CASSIGTSTDTQYF.

Turning to this clonotype: One end of the junction varies from germline; a read error may be responsible. The chain uses TRBV7-7 and TRBJ1-1; D is perhaps TRBD1 (6 bases). Germline CDR1 is SSHAT and CDR2 is FNYEAQ (reference sequence). This CDR3 is 17 amino acids long. The CDR3: CASSLEVGGGLNTEAFF. The DNA of the CDR3 is TGTGCTAGCAGCCTCGAGGTGGGGGGCGGCTTGAACACTGAAGCTTTCTTT.

This clonotype has more than one count but fewer than ten. The chain is built from TRBV20-1 and TRBJ2-7; a weak D match, TRBD2 (6 bases). Trimming removed 6 bases from V and 2 bases from J, with 11 bases in between. Per germline, CDR1 DFQATT and CDR2 SNEGSKA (reference sequence). This CDR3 is 12 amino acids long. The CDR3 here is CSARRATYEQYF. CDR3 DNA sequence: TGCAGTGCGAGGAGGGCCACCTACGAGCAGTACTTC.

This clonotype has just a few counts. This rearrangement joins TRBV19 to TRBJ1-1; D not certain. The CDR3 length is 15 residues. Deletions cut 4 bases from V and 1 base from J, with 13 bases between. CDR1 is LNHDA and CDR2 is SQIVND in the germline V gene (reference sequence). In nucleotides, the CDR3 is TGTGCCAGTAGTAAACGCACGGTGAGGAACACTGAAGCTTTCTTT. Amino acids: CASSKRTVRNTEAFF.

The chain uses TRBV2 and TRBJ1-6; D remains unclear. This CDR3 has 14 amino acids. In germline, CDR1 is SNHLY, CDR2 FYNNEI. V was cut by 4 bases and J by 5 bases, with 9 bases left in between. The CDR3 loop is CASSASGNNSPLHF. Written as DNA, the CDR3 is TGTGCCAGCAGTGCCTCGGGGAATAATTCACCCCTCCACTTT.

The chain uses TRBV20-1 and TRBJ1-1, with unresolved D. The ends were cut back, 1 base at V and 5 bases at J, with 5 bases in the middle. Per germline, CDR1 DFQATT and CDR2 SNEGSKA (reference sequence). The CDR3 contains 11 residues. CDR3 region: CSARAETEAFF. DNA for the CDR3: TGCAGTGCTAGAGCGGAGACTGAAGCTTTCTTT.

This clonotype has at least ten counts. An end of the junction does not agree with germline; a read error may underlie this. The rearrangement links TRBV5-8 to TRBJ1-2, with unresolved D. The CDR3 loop spans 16 amino acids. CDR1 SGHTS and CDR2 YDEGEE come from the germline V gene. CDR3 in DNA: TGTGCCAGCAGATTGGGGTACCCTGAGGGTCACTATGGCTACACCTTC. Protein: CASRLGYPEGHYGYTF.